What follows describes a single T cell receptor (beta chain). What it recognizes is unknown. This entry comes from a study of T-cell memory formation after mild COVID-19. About the study: TCR clustering was largely donor specific.

5'RACE with constant-segment primers built TCRalpha and TCRbeta cDNA libraries with UMIs. In TCRdb, the 5' RACE reads were re-called with MiXCR into one record per CDR3 protein. The sample shows 250,000 to 350,000 distinct CDR3 sequences, less than 20% of them seen only once. General study points: A second wave of clones peaked on day 37, and their SARS-CoV-2 specificity went unconfirmed. Contracting CD8+ clones were enriched in EMRA, CD4+ mainly in CM and EM.

This CDR3 has 13 amino acids. CDR1 MNHEY and CDR2 SMNVEV come from the germline V gene (reference sequence). Trimming cost V 6 bases and J 4 bases; bases outside gene matches: 3. The sequenced sample consisted of PBMCs or a T cell subset sorted from them (not recorded which). The clonotype originates from a young man who had mild COVID-19 (a few samples of this study predate the infection). Cell type and time point are not known. V and J are TRBV27 and TRBJ1-5, with 7 bases identical to TRBD1. The CDR3: CASSTGVNQPQHF. CDR3 DNA: TGTGCCAGCAGCACAGGGGTGAATCAGCCCCAGCATTTT.